The 11 T cell receptor beta chains given below trace back to one sample, sequenced in a study of T cell responses to AZD1222 COVID-19 vaccine. Repertoires were generated with immunoSEQ multiplex PCR, while TCRdb's copy carries only in-frame clones and drops some. The table records 100,000 to 120,000 clones, 70% to 90% of them present only once. Sequenced here: peripheral blood, sampled 28 days after the second AZD1222 dose. The receptors here all came from an adult who received the AZD1222 COVID-19 vaccine.

The chain joins TRBV11-1 to TRBJ1-1; D is perhaps TRBD1 (5 bases). This CDR3 has 14 amino acids. V was shortened by 6 bases and J by 5 bases, with 16 bases between the two germline ends. CDR1 and CDR2 from the germline V gene are SGHAT and FQDESV (reference sequence). Written as DNA, the CDR3 is TGTGCCAGCAGAAATCCCAGGGATCGGACTGAAGCTTTCTTT. Encoded protein: CASRNPRDRTEAFF.

This sequence joins TRBV5-1 and TRBJ1-1, with 11 nucleotides matching TRBD1. CDR1 is SGHRS and CDR2 is YFSETQ in the germline V gene. Losses at the gene ends were 3 bases for V and 6 bases for J; bases not matched to a gene: 7. The CDR3 extends over 15 amino acids. The CDR3, as DNA: TGCGCCAGCAGCTCCTGGGGACAGGGGGACCCTGAAGCTTTCTTT. Encoded protein: CASSSWGQGDPEAFF.

V is TRBV24-1 and J is TRBJ1-4, with D tentatively TRBD1 (6 bases). CDR3 length: 15 amino acids. Trimming took 5 bases from V and 7 from J, leaving 16 bases between them. In germline, CDR1 is KGHDR, CDR2 SFDVKD. CDR3 sequence: CATSGAPGGGEKLFF. The CDR3 DNA reads as TGTGCCACCAGTGGCGCCCCGGGGGGCGGTGAAAAACTGTTTTTT.

As DNA, the CDR3 is TGCGCCAGCAGCCCCGGGACAGGGCTCAGGACTGAAGCTTTCTTT. Residues: CASSPGTGLRTEAFF. The chain links TRBV5-1 to TRBJ1-1; 9 bases align to TRBD1. Germline V CDR1 and CDR2: SGHRS, YFSETQ. The ends lost 4 bases at V and 5 bases at J; junction bases unmatched: 9. There are 15 residues in the CDR3.

The V call is TRBV19, the J call TRBJ2-7, with D possibly TRBD1 on 5 matching bases. CDR1 and CDR2 (germline): LNHDA, SQIVND (reference sequence). This CDR3 region has 13 residues. V was pared by 2 bases and J by 6 bases, with 11 bases between. This CDR3 is CASSITQGSEQYF. CDR3 DNA sequence: TGTGCCAGTAGTATAACCCAGGGTAGCGAGCAGTACTTC. Based on the CDR3 plus reference TRBV19 and TRBJ2-7, the full variable domain is DGGITQSPKYLFRKEGQNVTLSCEQNLNHDAMYWYRQDPGQGLRLIYYSQIVNDFQKGDIAEGYSVSREKKESFPLTVTSAQKNPTAFYLCASSITQGSEQYFGPGTRLTVT.

This clone was seen once. The rearrangement uses TRBV5-1 and TRBJ1-4; 10 nucleotides match TRBD1. The V and J ends lost 0 bases and 7 bases, in that order; junction bases with no gene match: 6. This CDR3 spans 16 amino acids. The germline CDR1 and CDR2 sequences are SGHRS and YFSETQ. The CDR3 coding sequence is TGCGCCAGCAGCTTGGACGGGACAGGGGTGTCTGAAAAACTGTTTTTT. Translating it yields CASSLDGTGVSEKLFF.

The V and J genes are TRBV3-1 (or the pseudogene TRBV3-2) and TRBJ2-6; maybe TRBD1 (6 bases). V lost 5 bases, J lost 3 bases, and 14 bases lay in between. This CDR3 contains 16 residues. Germline V gene lookup returns CDR1 LGHDT and CDR2 YNNKEL (reference sequence). CDR3 protein: CASSFNTGFGANVLTF. Written as DNA, the CDR3 is TGTGCCAGCAGCTTCAATACAGGGTTTGGGGCCAACGTCCTGACTTTC.

The rearrangement joins TRBV2 to TRBJ1-1; D unresolved. Per the germline V gene, CDR1 is SNHLY and CDR2 is FYNNEI. V was trimmed by 3 bases and J by 4 bases, leaving 9 bases between them. This CDR3 is 13 amino acids long. The CDR3 DNA reads TGTGCCAGCAGTGATCGGGCAGCCACTGAAGCTTTCTTT. Protein: CASSDRAATEAFF.

The genes are TRBV5-6 and TRBJ1-1, with D unclear. CDR1 is SGHDT, CDR2 YYEEEE, per germline. The CDR3 covers 13 residues. Trimming removed 4 bases at V and 5 bases at J, with 12 bases between. The CDR3 nucleotides are TGTGCCAGCAGCCGTGAGGCGGGAACTGAAGCTTTCTTT. Translating gives CASSREAGTEAFF.

This chain uses TRBV5-1 with TRBJ2-2; 12 bases match TRBD2. Germline-derived CDR1 and CDR2 are SGHRS and YFSETQ. This CDR3 is built from 16 residues. The V gene end was trimmed by 3 bases and the J gene end by 4 bases; junction bases not matched to a gene: 4. CDR3: CASSSGTSGLTGELFF. The CDR3 region has the DNA TGCGCCAGCAGCTCAGGGACTAGCGGGCTCACCGGGGAGCTGTTTTTT.

The rearrangement links TRBV7-2 to TRBJ1-6, with D unresolved. Germline V gene sequence: CDR1 SGHTA, CDR2 FQGNSA. The CDR3 totals 14 residues. V was trimmed by 2 bases and J by 8 bases, leaving 10 bases between them. CDR3: CASSLRGRDSPLHF. The CDR3 DNA is TGTGCCAGCAGCTTACGGGGAAGGGATTCACCCCTCCACTTT.